This T cell receptor (beta chain) was obtained from a study of blood T cell repertoires in COVID-19. Study-wide context: In each case, the material was cDNA or gDNA derived from T cells, B-cell-depleted T cells, or PBMCs.

In the original analysis: Reference gene primers were amplified, and this amplification served to estimate nucleated cell counts. Here immunoSEQ multiplex PCR was the method, and the copy in TCRdb shows in-frame clones only, minus some. V and J calls and clone size are as listed in that table; D and trimming were resolved from the DNA. The repertoire holds 60,000 to 75,000 clones, with 70% to 90% as singletons. The trim removed 6 bases at V and 7 bases at J, leaving 7 bases unmatched. The CDR3 extends over 13 amino acids. The germline V gene has CDR1 MDHEN and CDR2 SYDVKM. V usage is TRBV28 and J usage is TRBJ1-2; 8 positions match TRBD1. Sequencing was carried out using peripheral blood. The receptor was derived from a human donor in a cohort sampled during active COVID-19. The DNA for the CDR3 is TGTGCCAGCAGGGCGGACAGGGTGGGTGGCTACACCTTC. Translating gives CASRADRVGGYTF.